This T cell receptor (beta chain) was found in a study of identifying expanded T cells in peripheral blood. Unmatched junction bases numbered 6, after V lost 5 bases and J lost 5 bases. Germline CDR1 and CDR2: SEHNR and FQNEAQ (reference sequence). The CDR3 runs to 15 residues. Broader study findings: About 1.2 clones differed between technical replicates, versus roughly 17 and 20 over time.

As for this clone: Its specificity is unknown.

This table comes from immunoSEQ multiplex PCR, and its TCRdb copy is limited to in-frame clones, with some not included. The sample includes approximately 79,000 clones, around 90% of them seen just once. Sequencing was done on a sample of blood. The source of this sequence is a person aged 18-70 years in good health. V is TRBV7-9 and J is TRBJ2-2; 9 bases are shared with TRBD2. In nucleotides, the CDR3 is TGTGCCAGCAGCCTTAGCGGGAGAGGAACCGGGGAGCTGTTTTTT. The encoded protein is CASSLSGRGTGELFF.